This entry is about one TCR beta chain. This sample is part of a study of T cell changes during pregnancy in multiple sclerosis. Profiled with immunoSEQ multiplex PCR; TCRdb holds only in-frame clones, not every one. Seen here are roughly 90,000 clones, 91% observed once, and the top ten hold 0.85% to 0.95%. From germline, CDR1 is SGDLS and CDR2 YYNGEE. This CDR3 region has 16 residues. Losses at the gene ends were 4 bases for V and 4 bases for J; bases not matched to a gene: 10. Sequences were derived from peripheral blood, sampled before pregnancy. The receptor was isolated from a female donor with multiple sclerosis, enrolled in a pregnancy study. The chain has TRBV9 and TRBJ2-2, with TRBD2 identical over 7 bases. The CDR3 DNA is TGTGCCAGCAGCCCCCGACTAGCTTCGATCACCGGGGAGCTGTTTTTT. Its translation is CASSPRLASITGELFF.